The 9 T cell receptor beta chains below come from one sample, sequenced in a study of beta chain features in type 1 diabetes. Investigators reverse transcribed all isolated RNA, so they sequenced expressed TCRB transcripts. Here immunoSEQ multiplex PCR was the method, and the copy in TCRdb shows in-frame clones only, minus some. The top ten hold over 2% of the sample, which has around 170,000 clones, less than 9.5% seen once. The sequenced material came from central memory CD4+ T cells from blood. The receptors stem from a woman younger than 35 in good health.

This chain links TRBV2 with TRBJ1-5; TRBD1 aligns across 11 bases. The CDR3 runs to 14 residues. Trimming took 5 bases from V and 5 from J; bases not matched to a gene: 2. Per germline, CDR1 SNHLY and CDR2 FYNNEI. The CDR3 protein is CASSRDRGDQPQHF. The DNA for the CDR3 is TGTGCCAGCAGTCGGGACAGGGGGGATCAGCCCCAGCATTTT.

The chain employs TRBV28 and TRBJ1-2, with TRBD1 as a possible D gene (5 bases). The CDR3 is 14 residues long. The germline gives CDR1 MDHEN, CDR2 SYDVKM. The V end lost 4 bases, the J end lost 3 bases, and 12 bases lay between the germline ends. The CDR3 bases are TGTGCCAGCAGTTCCACGCGGGGCGACTATGGCTACACCTTC. This sequence encodes CASSSTRGDYGYTF.

The chain carries TRBV5-1 and TRBJ1-5, with 9 bases aligning to TRBD1. CDR1 SGHRS and CDR2 YFSETQ come from the germline V gene. This CDR3 comprises 16 residues. The junction had 9 bases not matched to a gene; V was cut back by 5 bases and J by 3 bases. The CDR3: CASRPKTGGNNQPQHF. The CDR3 coding sequence is TGCGCCAGCAGACCTAAGACAGGGGGGAACAATCAGCCCCAGCATTTT. Filled out from reference TRBV5-1 and TRBJ1-5, the complete variable domain reads KAGVTQTPRYLIKTRGQQVTLSCSPISGHRSVSWYQQTPGQGLQFLFEYFSETQRNKGNFPGRFSGRQFSNSRSEMNVSTLELGDSALYLCASRPKTGGNNQPQHFGDGTRLSIL.

Only a few counts were recorded for this clone. The chain recombines TRBV7-2 with TRBJ1-5; no clear D gene. Germline loops: CDR1 SGHTA, CDR2 FQGNSA. The CDR3 consists of 13 residues. Trimming took off 2 bases at V and 4 bases at J, with 6 bases between the two ends. CDR3: CASSLSRNQPQHF. Here the CDR3 DNA reads TGTGCCAGCAGCTTATCCAGAAATCAGCCCCAGCATTTT.

This sequence joins TRBV29-1 and TRBJ1-3; perhaps TRBD1 as D (5 bases). With 0 bases removed from V and 3 bases from J, the gap between germline ends came to 15 bases. The CDR3 totals 16 residues. In germline, CDR1 is SQVTM, CDR2 ANQGSEA. CDR3 DNA: TGCAGCGTTGAAGATAGGCGGGGCCGCGTTGGAAACACCATATATTTT. This sequence encodes CSVEDRRGRVGNTIYF.

The CDR3 protein is CASSLDRERRNSPLHF. The CDR3 nucleotides read TGTGCCAGCAGCTTGGACAGGGAAAGGAGAAATTCACCCCTCCACTTT. The rearrangement joins TRBV5-4 to TRBJ1-6; a possible D gene is TRBD1 (6 bases). Trimming cost V 0 bases and J 7 bases, with 14 bases left between them. Germline V gives CDR1 SGHNT, CDR2 YYREEE (reference sequence). The CDR3 sequence is 16 residues long.

There are a few counts of this clone. The chain joins TRBV27 to TRBJ2-7; 10 positions agree with TRBD1. CDR1 and CDR2 (germline): MNHEY, SMNVEV (reference sequence). This CDR3 has 15 amino acids. V lost 6 bases and J lost 0; bases outside the gene matches: 5. For the CDR3, the DNA is TGTGCCAGCAGGGTAGGGGACAGGGGCTCCTACGAGCAGTACTTC. This gives the protein CASRVGDRGSYEQYF.

This clone was found a few times. The genes are TRBV10-3 and TRBJ2-3; D unclear. V gave up 2 bases and J gave up 2 bases, with 8 bases separating them. Germline CDR1 reads ENHRY; CDR2 reads SYGVKD. This CDR3 has 14 residues. The CDR3 loop is CAISENSNTDTQYF. The CDR3 DNA follows: TGTGCCATCAGTGAGAACTCTAACACAGATACGCAGTATTTT.

In its sample, this clone was seen a few times. This sequence joins TRBV6-1 and TRBJ2-7, with D tentatively TRBD1 (5 bases). The CDR3 runs to 13 residues. The germline gives CDR1 MNHNS, CDR2 SASEGT. The germline V and J ends were trimmed by 5 bases and 0 bases, with 8 bases remaining between them. CDR3 in DNA: TGTGCCAGCAGTCTACAGGTCTCCTACGAGCAGTACTTC. This codes for CASSLQVSYEQYF.